Included here is one TCR beta chain sequence, with context. Germline V gives CDR1 MNHEY, CDR2 SVGAGI. V lost 1 base, J lost 4 bases, and 4 bases stayed unmatched. The CDR3 is 15 residues long. Produced via immunoSEQ multiplex PCR; TCRdb's table is partial and in-frame only. Of 150,000 to 200,000 clones in the sample, 80% to 90% were seen once. The data originate from a study of control samples from healthy donors and cancer patients. This sequence was found in a woman aged 25 to 45 in good health. Sequences were obtained from blood. This chain uses TRBV6-5 with TRBJ1-1, with 9 bases fitting TRBD1. The CDR3 bases are TGTGCCAGCAGTTACTATAGGACAGGGGTCACTGAAGCTTTCTTT. This codes for CASSYYRTGVTEAFF.